This T cell receptor beta chain was identified in a study of identifying expanded T cells in peripheral blood. General study findings and limits: Across healthy donors, higher total template counts meant significantly greater approximately two-week count variance.

Assay used: immunoSEQ multiplex PCR; TCRdb lists only in-frame clones, some missing. Of about 86,000 clones listed, roughly 86% were seen once; the top ten hold approximately 5%. This CDR3 is built from 15 residues. The V gene's germline CDR1 is SEHNR and CDR2 FQNEAQ (reference sequence). V dropped 6 bases and J dropped 2; count of bases not matched to a gene: 6. Healthy donors had no documented immune events, such as infections, while sampled. With regard to this clone: Its antigen is currently unknown.

This sequence originates from a person aged 18-70 years in good health. This rearrangement joins TRBV7-9 to TRBJ2-3; 9 nucleotides line up with TRBD2. Sample: blood. In DNA form, the CDR3 reads TGTGCCAGCAGATCGACTAGCGGAGACACAGATACGCAGTATTTT. This gives the protein CASRSTSGDTDTQYF.